The 15 T cell receptor beta chains listed next were all sequenced from one sample in a study of shared T cell receptors in the human thymus. TCRdb keeps only in-frame clones here, not all; method: immunoSEQ multiplex PCR. The table has about 660,000 clones, 85% to 90% seen once. This sample was also put to use in a study of human thymus T cells.

Sequencing used thymocytes. The receptors derive from a boy in the first two years of life with a congenital heart defect.

This clone was seen once. The CDR3 nucleotides read TGTGCCAGCAGCCACCTACGAGGAGGAATGGCCGGGGAGCTGTTTTTT. Translation gives CASSHLRGGMAGELFF. V gene TRBV7-8 combines with J gene TRBJ2-2, with D tentatively TRBD2 (5 bases). The CDR3 contains 16 residues. V lost 5 bases and J 6 bases, leaving 19 bases between the germline ends. Germline CDR1 SGHVS, CDR2 FQNEAQ.

This clone was counted only a few times. The rearrangement links TRBV4-3 to TRBJ1-4; unclear D gene. The CDR3 runs to 15 residues. With 1 base removed from V and 0 bases from J, the gap between germline ends came to 6 bases. Germline CDR1 reads LGHNA; CDR2 reads YSLEER. This CDR3 is CASSQGEATNEKLFF. The DNA of the CDR3 is TGCGCCAGCAGCCAAGGAGAAGCAACTAATGAAAAACTGTTTTTT.

This clone was seen once. The chain links TRBV4-3 to TRBJ2-5; 7 bases map to TRBD1. The CDR3 extends over 15 amino acids. J lost 5 bases, V lost 5 bases, and 11 bases had no gene match. Germline V gene sequence: CDR1 LGHNA, CDR2 YSLEER. CDR3 amino acids: CASSLHRQGRETQYF. The CDR3 nucleotides are TGCGCCAGCAGCTTACACCGACAGGGTCGGGAGACCCAGTACTTC.

This rearrangement joins TRBV19 to TRBJ2-7; 9 nucleotides line up with TRBD1. The CDR3 is 14 residues long. V shed 4 bases and J 4 bases; nucleotides not matched to a gene: 5. Germline loops: CDR1 LNHDA, CDR2 SQIVND (reference sequence). CDR3 DNA sequence: TGTGCCAGTAGTACCCGGGACAGGGAGTACGAGCAGTACTTC. It codes for CASSTRDREYEQYF.

The chain links TRBV7-2 to TRBJ1-1; D possibly corresponds to TRBD1 (6 bases). Germline V gene data show CDR1 as SGHTA and CDR2 as FQGNSA. This CDR3 has 13 residues. V lost 10 bases to trimming and J lost 6 bases, with 18 bases between them. The CDR3 DNA follows: TGTGCCACCCTTAGAGGGGGACCTGCTGAAGCTTTCTTT. Residues: CATLRGGPAEAFF.

The chain is built from TRBV5-4 and TRBJ1-2; D possibly corresponds to TRBD1 (5 bases). Germline lookup yields CDR1 SGHNT and CDR2 YYREEE (reference sequence). This CDR3 comprises 14 residues. V lost 5 bases to trimming and J lost 5 bases, with 16 bases between them. The CDR3 DNA reads TGTGCCAGCAGTTCGAGTCCGGAGGGGTATGGCTACACCTTC. This gives the protein CASSSSPEGYGYTF.

The table lists this clone with a few counts. The rearrangement uses TRBV7-8 and TRBJ1-1; D is unclear. The CDR3 has 12 amino acids. The germline V gene encodes CDR1 SGHVS and CDR2 FQNEAQ. V lost 4 bases to trimming and J lost 7 bases, with 10 bases between them. This chain's CDR3 is CASSSPGREAFF. The CDR3 DNA follows: TGTGCCAGCAGCTCCCCTGGGCGTGAAGCTTTCTTT.

The V gene is TRBV6-1, the J gene TRBJ2-5; 12 bases match TRBD2. V was pared by 4 bases and J by 0 bases, with 6 bases of the junction left unmatched. This CDR3 region has 17 residues. Germline V gene sequence: CDR1 MNHNS, CDR2 SASEGT. The CDR3 DNA reads TGTGCCAGCAGTGGACCCGGACTAGCGGGGAACCAAGAGACCCAGTACTTC. Protein product: CASSGPGLAGNQETQYF.

DNA of the CDR3: TGTGCCAGCAGCCAAGATCTTGGGGGACTAGCATTGAATGAGCAGTTCTTC. Translating gives CASSQDLGGLALNEQFF. The chain employs TRBV4-2 and TRBJ2-1, with 9 bases matching TRBD2. This CDR3 is 17 amino acids long. The germline CDR1 and CDR2 sequences are LGHNA and YNFKEQ. The V gene end was trimmed by 0 bases and the J gene end by 7 bases; junction bases not matched to a gene: 10.

The rearrangement joins TRBV20-1 to TRBJ2-1, with a tentative D call TRBD2 (6 bases). Per the germline V gene, CDR1 is DFQATT and CDR2 is SNEGSKA (reference sequence). CDR3 length: 11 amino acids. Trimming took off 5 bases at V and 12 bases at J, with 14 bases between the two ends. The chain's CDR3 is CSAGDSRGQFF. Here the CDR3 DNA reads TGCAGTGCTGGGGACTCAAGGGGGCAGTTCTTC.

This clone appeared once. The V and J genes are TRBV7-2 and TRBJ2-5, with 9 nucleotides matching TRBD2. Trimming cost V 5 bases and J 5 bases; bases outside gene matches: 12. The CDR3 totals 16 residues. Germline assignment: CDR1 SGHTA and CDR2 FQGNSA. DNA of the CDR3: TGTGCCAGCAGCCAGGGCAGCGGGAGGTCGGGGGAGACCCAGTACTTC. This codes for CASSQGSGRSGETQYF. Looking up the rest from reference TRBV7-2 and TRBJ2-5 gives the full variable domain: GAGVSQSPSNKVTEKGKDVELRCDPISGHTALYWYRQSLGQGLEFLIYFQGNSAPDKSGLPSDRFSAERTGGSVSTLTIQRTQQEDSAVYLCASSQGSGRSGETQYFGPGTRLLVL.

The chain employs TRBV7-9 and TRBJ1-1; D perhaps matches TRBD1 (5 bases). CDR3 size: 13 residues. V was trimmed by 6 bases and J by 3 bases, leaving 11 bases between them. Germline V gives CDR1 SEHNR, CDR2 FQNEAQ (reference sequence). CDR3: CASSKSGDTEAFF. The CDR3 nucleotides read TGTGCCAGCAGTAAATCGGGGGACACTGAAGCTTTCTTT.

This clone showed up just a few times. The J gene is TRBJ2-2, the V gene TRBV11-2, with 14 bases that match TRBD2. The CDR3 loop spans 19 amino acids. Unmatched junction bases numbered 8, after V lost 1 base and J lost 4 bases. CDR1 and CDR2 (germline): SGHAT, FQNNGV. The CDR3 bases are TGTGCCAGCAGCTTAGGGACGGGACTAGCGGGAGCGAGCACCGGGGAGCTGTTTTTT. Protein: CASSLGTGLAGASTGELFF.

This chain connects TRBV28 to TRBJ2-7; D is perhaps TRBD2 (5 bases). This CDR3 contains 15 residues. CDR1 and CDR2 from the germline V gene are MDHEN and SYDVKM. The V gene lost 7 bases and the J gene lost 0 bases, with 16 bases spanning the gap. CDR3 sequence reads: CASNPWRVDSYEQYF. The CDR3 nucleotides read TGTGCCAGCAATCCCTGGCGGGTCGACTCCTACGAGCAGTACTTC. The full variable domain, rest sourced from reference TRBV28 and TRBJ2-7, is DVKVTQSSRYLVKRTGEKVFLECVQDMDHENMFWYRQDPGLGLRLIYFSYDVKMKEKGDIPEGYSVSREKKERFSLILESASTNQTSMYLCASNPWRVDSYEQYFGPGTRLTVT.

In DNA form, the CDR3 reads TGTGCCAGCAGCCGCTGGGGACTAGCGGGAGTTCACGGCAATGAGCAGTTCTTC. It translates to CASSRWGLAGVHGNEQFF. The chain joins TRBV7-8 to TRBJ2-1; 14 positions match TRBD2. Trimming took 5 bases from V and 6 from J; bases not matched to a gene: 12. CDR1 is SGHVS, CDR2 FQNEAQ, per germline. CDR3 length: 18 residues. Combining the CDR3 with reference TRBV7-8 and TRBJ2-1 gives the whole variable domain GAGVSQSPRYKVAKRGQDVALRCDPISGHVSLFWYQQALGQGPEFLTYFQNEAQLDKSGLPSDRFFAERPEGSVSTLKIQRTQQEDSAVYLCASSRWGLAGVHGNEQFFGPGTRLTVL.